This entry describes one T cell receptor (beta chain). Its antigen is not known. The method was immunoSEQ multiplex PCR; TCRdb's version includes in-frame clones alone and lacks a portion of them. The sample has about 170,000 clones, around 96% seen once. The germline CDR1 and CDR2 sequences are LNHDA and SQIVND (reference sequence). This CDR3 has 12 residues. The V end was cut by 5 bases, the J end by 5 bases, with 9 bases between. The data were taken from a study of cytomegalovirus exposure and HLA in healthy donors. Looking at the study overall: The approximately 110 validation repertoires and the approximately 630 first-cohort repertoires shared a platform, a later analysis reported. Study-wide points: The dataset shows that most TCR sequences were rare, while some public TCRs occurred in many donors. The study listed around 150 cytomegalovirus-associated TCR beta chains.

Separate from the roughly 700-subject first cohort was the approximately 130-subject validation cohort, to which the donors belonged. Sequencing used PBMCs. The TCR sequence derives from a woman in her late teens or twenties in good health and CMV-seronegative. The chain joins TRBV19 to TRBJ1-1, with D uncertain. CDR3 sequence: CASSARTTEAFF. The CDR3 DNA is TGTGCCAGTAGTGCTCGAACAACTGAAGCTTTCTTT.